This T cell receptor (beta chain) was captured in a study of blood T cell repertoires in COVID-19. Study as a whole: T cells, B-cell-depleted T cells, or PBMCs provided the cDNA or gDNA that served as material.

The table came from immunoSEQ multiplex PCR; TCRdb's copy has only in-frame clones and leaves some out. The sample has 150,000 to 200,000 clones; 82% are singletons. Trimming at V came to 2 bases and at J to 8 bases, leaving 7 bases not matched to a gene. Germline V lookup: CDR1 MNHEY, CDR2 SVGAGI. This CDR3 contains 14 residues. The V call is TRBV6-5, the J call TRBJ1-1; 8 bases are a match to TRBD1. The clonotype comes from a woman in her fifties or sixties with COVID-19, enrolled during active disease. The material sequenced was peripheral blood. CDR3 in amino acids: CASSYTQDRGEAFF. CDR3 nucleotide sequence: TGTGCCAGCAGTTACACCCAAGACAGGGGAGAAGCTTTCTTT.